This T cell receptor (beta chain) came from a study of T cells in Graves' hyperthyroidism and ophthalmopathy. Study context: At the time of initial diagnosis and before any treatment, peripheral blood was collected. Findings and caveats of the study: Most expanded thyroid clonotypes above 0.001 recurred in blood. Median prediction lead before ophthalmopathy onset was 6.5 months with the model.

Note on this clonotype: Its antigen is not known.

Using RNA transcripts as the source, TCR beta CDR3 regions were amplified. With the HTBI primer set, the TCR CDR3 went through a first round of RT-PCR. From the multiplex PCR reads, TCRdb called clonotypes with MiXCR, one entry per CDR3 protein. The data contain hundreds of thousands of distinct CDR3 sequences, around 20% of them singletons. The CDR3 spans 16 residues. V lost 0 bases to trimming and J lost 0 bases, with 12 bases between them. Looked up from germline, CDR1 is MNHEY and CDR2 is SMNVEV (reference sequence). This receptor was identified in a man aged 35 to 55 with Graves' ophthalmopathy. Material: blood. The rearrangement joins TRBV27 to TRBJ2-7; D is possibly TRBD1 (6 bases). The CDR3 DNA is TGTGCCAGCAGTTTATCGAGGGACATTAGCTCCTACGAGCAGTACTTC. Translation gives CASSLSRDISSYEQYF.